This TCR beta chain was recorded in a study of breast tumors, draining lymph nodes, adjacent tissues. The lymph nodes were axillary draining lymph nodes from breast cancer patients. Regarding this clonotype: One end of the junction is discordant with germline, which a read error may explain.

TCRdb re-called the multiplex PCR reads with MiXCR, one entry per CDR3 protein. The table shows about 270,000 distinct CDR3 sequences, with 30% to 35% occurring only once. This CDR3 region has 11 residues. This TCR derives from a female donor with breast cancer. Some clones in this sample may be carry-over from other donors' samples. The chain combines TRBV12-3 or TRBV12-4 with TRBJ2-7; perhaps TRBD2 as D (5 bases). The sequenced material came from axillary lymph node tissue. DNA for the CDR3: TGTGCCAGCAGCCGCAGTAGGGAGCAGCACTTC. This codes for CASSRSREQHF.